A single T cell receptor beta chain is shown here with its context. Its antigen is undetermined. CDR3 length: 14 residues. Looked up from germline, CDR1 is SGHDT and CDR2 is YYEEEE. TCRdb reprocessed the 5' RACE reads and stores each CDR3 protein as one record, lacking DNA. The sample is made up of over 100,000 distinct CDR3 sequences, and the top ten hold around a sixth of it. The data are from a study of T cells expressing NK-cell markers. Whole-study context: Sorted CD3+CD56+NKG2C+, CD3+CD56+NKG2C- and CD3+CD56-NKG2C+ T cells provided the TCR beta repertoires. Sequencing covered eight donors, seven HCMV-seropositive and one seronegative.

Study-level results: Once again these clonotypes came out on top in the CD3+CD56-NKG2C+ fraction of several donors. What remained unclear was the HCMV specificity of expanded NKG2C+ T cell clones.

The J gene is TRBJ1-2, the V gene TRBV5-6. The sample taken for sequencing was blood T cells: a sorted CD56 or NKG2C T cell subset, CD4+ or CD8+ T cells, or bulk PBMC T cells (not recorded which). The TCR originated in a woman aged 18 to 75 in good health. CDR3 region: CASSPAVENYGYTF.